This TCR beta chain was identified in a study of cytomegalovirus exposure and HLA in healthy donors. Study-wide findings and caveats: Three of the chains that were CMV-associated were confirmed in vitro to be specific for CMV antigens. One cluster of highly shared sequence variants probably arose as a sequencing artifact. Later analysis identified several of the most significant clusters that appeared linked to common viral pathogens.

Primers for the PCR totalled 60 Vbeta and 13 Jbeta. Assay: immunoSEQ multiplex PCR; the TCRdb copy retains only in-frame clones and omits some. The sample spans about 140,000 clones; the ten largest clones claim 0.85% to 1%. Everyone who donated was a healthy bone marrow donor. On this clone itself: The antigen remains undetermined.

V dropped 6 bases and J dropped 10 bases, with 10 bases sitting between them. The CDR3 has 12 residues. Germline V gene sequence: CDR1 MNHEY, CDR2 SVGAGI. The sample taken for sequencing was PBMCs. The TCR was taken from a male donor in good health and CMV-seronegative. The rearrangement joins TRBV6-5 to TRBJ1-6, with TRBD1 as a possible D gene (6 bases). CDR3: CASRIQGSPLHF. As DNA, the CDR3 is TGTGCCAGCAGGATCCAGGGGTCACCCCTCCACTTT.